This T cell receptor (beta chain) was captured by sequencing in a study of OX40 agonist ivuxolimab in advanced cancers. Overall study: Patients received intravenous ivuxolimab every 2 weeks at 0.01 to 10 mg/kg.

Assay: immunoSEQ multiplex PCR; the TCRdb copy retains only in-frame clones and omits some. The profile shows some 73,000 clones, approximately 86% of them singletons. Individuals having autoimmune disease history or systemic immunosuppression were not enrolled. CDR1 and CDR2 from the germline V gene are SGHVS and FNYEAQ. J gave up 1 base and V 3 bases, and 7 bases lay outside the gene matches. CDR3 length: 16 amino acids. The sequence was collected from an adult with an advanced solid tumor such as melanoma, head and neck, liver or kidney cancer. This chain connects TRBV7-6 to TRBJ2-5, with 8 bases aligning to TRBD1. The sequencing used CD4+ or CD8+ T cells sorted from blood, collected in a trial of the OX40 agonist ivuxolimab. The CDR3 coding sequence is TGTGCCAGCAGCTTGGGCCAGGGGGCGATCCAAGAGACCCAGTACTTC. Its protein product is CASSLGQGAIQETQYF.